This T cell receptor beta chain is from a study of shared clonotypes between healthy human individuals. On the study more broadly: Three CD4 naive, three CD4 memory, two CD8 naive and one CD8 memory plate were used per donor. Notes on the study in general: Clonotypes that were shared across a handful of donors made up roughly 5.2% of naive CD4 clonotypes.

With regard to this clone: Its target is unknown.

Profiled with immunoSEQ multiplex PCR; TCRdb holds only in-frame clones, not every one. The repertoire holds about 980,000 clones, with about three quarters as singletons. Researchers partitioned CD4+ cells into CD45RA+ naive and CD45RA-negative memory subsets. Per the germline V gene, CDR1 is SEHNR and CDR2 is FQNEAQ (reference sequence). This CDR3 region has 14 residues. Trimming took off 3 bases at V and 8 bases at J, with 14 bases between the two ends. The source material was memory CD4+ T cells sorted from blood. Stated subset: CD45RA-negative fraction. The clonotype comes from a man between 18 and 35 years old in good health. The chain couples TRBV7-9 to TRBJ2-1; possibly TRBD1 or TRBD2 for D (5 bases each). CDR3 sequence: CASSFWMRGDEQFF. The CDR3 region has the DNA TGTGCCAGCAGCTTTTGGATGAGGGGCGATGAGCAGTTCTTC.